These T cell receptor beta chains were read from a single sample in a study of T cells in Graves' hyperthyroidism and ophthalmopathy. TCRdb fed the multiplex PCR reads into MiXCR, producing one record per CDR3 protein. The table includes approximately 590,000 distinct CDR3 sequences, roughly 14% detected once. The sequenced material came from blood. All receptors derive from a woman aged 30 to 39 with Graves' hyperthyroidism. Each CDR3 is given with its conserved first and last residue. D genes are given only for firm matches. Some rows have no size entry. The others give once, few or many, or a class for an expanded clone.

>-|TRBV4-2|14|-|TRBJ2-1
TGTGCCAGCAGCCTAACAGACCCCTACAATGAGCAGTTCTTC
CASSLTDPYNEQFF
>many|TRBV11-1|17|TRBD1|TRBJ2-1
TGTGCCAGCAGCTTAGCGCTAGGGACAGGGACATACAATGAGCAGTTCTTC
CASSLALGTGTYNEQFF
>many|TRBV2|13|-|TRBJ2-3
TGTGCCAGCACCAGACTTGACACAGATACGCAGTATTTT
CASTRLDTDTQYF
>many|TRBV28|16|TRBD1|TRBJ2-3
TGTGCCAGCAGTTCACTGGGACAGGGGGAAACAGATACGCAGTATTTT
CASSSLGQGETDTQYF
>-|TRBV7-2|14|-|TRBJ1-1
TGTGCCAGCGGGGGGAGACAGGAAACTAATGAAGCTTTCTTT
CASGGRQETNEAFF
>-|TRBV20-1|14|TRBD2|TRBJ2-1
TGCAGTGCTAGCCAGAGCGGGACCTACAATGAGCAGTTCTTC
CSASQSGTYNEQFF
>-|TRBV19|14|-|TRBJ2-7
TGTGCCAGTAGTCCCCGAATAGCGGACTACGAGCAGTACTTC
CASSPRIADYEQYF
>many|TRBV5-1|15|-|TRBJ2-7
TGCGCCAGCAGCTTGGCCATACAGGCCTACTACGAGCAGTACTTC
CASSLAIQAYYEQYF
>few|TRBV5-1|17|TRBD2|TRBJ2-2
TGCGCCAGCAGCCTTAGATGGACTAGCGGGACCACCGGGGAGCTGTTTTTT
CASSLRWTSGTTGELFF
>many|TRBV7-9|15|TRBD2|TRBJ2-1
TGTGCCAGCAGCCAACCGGGGGGGCAGCACAATGAGCAGTTCTTC
CASSQPGGQHNEQFF